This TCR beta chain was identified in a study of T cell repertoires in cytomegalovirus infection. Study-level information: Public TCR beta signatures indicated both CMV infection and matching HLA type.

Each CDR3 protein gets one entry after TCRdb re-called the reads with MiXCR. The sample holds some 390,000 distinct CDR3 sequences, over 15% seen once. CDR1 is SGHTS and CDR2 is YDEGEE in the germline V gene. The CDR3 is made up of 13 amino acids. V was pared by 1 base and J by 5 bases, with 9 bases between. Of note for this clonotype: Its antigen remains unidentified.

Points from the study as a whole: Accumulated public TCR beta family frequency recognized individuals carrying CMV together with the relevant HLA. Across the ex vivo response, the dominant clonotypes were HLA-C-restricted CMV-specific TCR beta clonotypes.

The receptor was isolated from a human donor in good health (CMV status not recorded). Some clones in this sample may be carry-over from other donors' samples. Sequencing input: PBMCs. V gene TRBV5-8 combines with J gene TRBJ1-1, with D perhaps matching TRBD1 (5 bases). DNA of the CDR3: TGTGCCAGCAGCTTGAACAGGCGGACTGAAGCTTTCTTT. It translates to CASSLNRRTEAFF.